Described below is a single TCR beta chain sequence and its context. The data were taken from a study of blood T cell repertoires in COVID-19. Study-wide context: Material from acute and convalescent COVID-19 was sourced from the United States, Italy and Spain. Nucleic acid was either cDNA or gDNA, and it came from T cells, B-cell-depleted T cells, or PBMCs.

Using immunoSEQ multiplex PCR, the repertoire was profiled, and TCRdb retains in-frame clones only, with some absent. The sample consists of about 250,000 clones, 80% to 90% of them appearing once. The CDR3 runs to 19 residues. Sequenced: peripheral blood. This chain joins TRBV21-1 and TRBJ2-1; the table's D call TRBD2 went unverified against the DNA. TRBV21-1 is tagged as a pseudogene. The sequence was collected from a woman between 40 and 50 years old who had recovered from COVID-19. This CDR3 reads CASSKTSGGFPRPYNEQFF. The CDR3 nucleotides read TGTGCCAGCAGCAAAACTAGCGGGGGGTTCCCCAGACCTTACAATGAGCAGTTCTTC.